This T cell receptor beta chain appears in the sequencing data of a study of blood T cell repertoires in COVID-19. Generated by immunoSEQ multiplex PCR, the TCRdb table keeps only in-frame clones and is missing some. The sample has about 220,000 clones, about 88% seen once; the top ten hold just over 2.5%. Per germline, CDR1 PRHDT and CDR2 FYEKMQ (reference sequence). CDR3 size: 15 residues. V lost 1 base to trimming and J lost 4 bases; unmatched junction nucleotides: 3. The V call is TRBV13, the J call TRBJ1-1; 10 positions agree with TRBD1. The source material was PBMCs or T cells enriched from blood (not recorded which). The sequence was obtained from a woman in her 30s who had recovered from COVID-19. The CDR3 region is CASSLDRTGGTEAFF. CDR3 nucleotide sequence: TGTGCCAGCAGCTTAGATCGGACAGGGGGCACTGAAGCTTTCTTT.